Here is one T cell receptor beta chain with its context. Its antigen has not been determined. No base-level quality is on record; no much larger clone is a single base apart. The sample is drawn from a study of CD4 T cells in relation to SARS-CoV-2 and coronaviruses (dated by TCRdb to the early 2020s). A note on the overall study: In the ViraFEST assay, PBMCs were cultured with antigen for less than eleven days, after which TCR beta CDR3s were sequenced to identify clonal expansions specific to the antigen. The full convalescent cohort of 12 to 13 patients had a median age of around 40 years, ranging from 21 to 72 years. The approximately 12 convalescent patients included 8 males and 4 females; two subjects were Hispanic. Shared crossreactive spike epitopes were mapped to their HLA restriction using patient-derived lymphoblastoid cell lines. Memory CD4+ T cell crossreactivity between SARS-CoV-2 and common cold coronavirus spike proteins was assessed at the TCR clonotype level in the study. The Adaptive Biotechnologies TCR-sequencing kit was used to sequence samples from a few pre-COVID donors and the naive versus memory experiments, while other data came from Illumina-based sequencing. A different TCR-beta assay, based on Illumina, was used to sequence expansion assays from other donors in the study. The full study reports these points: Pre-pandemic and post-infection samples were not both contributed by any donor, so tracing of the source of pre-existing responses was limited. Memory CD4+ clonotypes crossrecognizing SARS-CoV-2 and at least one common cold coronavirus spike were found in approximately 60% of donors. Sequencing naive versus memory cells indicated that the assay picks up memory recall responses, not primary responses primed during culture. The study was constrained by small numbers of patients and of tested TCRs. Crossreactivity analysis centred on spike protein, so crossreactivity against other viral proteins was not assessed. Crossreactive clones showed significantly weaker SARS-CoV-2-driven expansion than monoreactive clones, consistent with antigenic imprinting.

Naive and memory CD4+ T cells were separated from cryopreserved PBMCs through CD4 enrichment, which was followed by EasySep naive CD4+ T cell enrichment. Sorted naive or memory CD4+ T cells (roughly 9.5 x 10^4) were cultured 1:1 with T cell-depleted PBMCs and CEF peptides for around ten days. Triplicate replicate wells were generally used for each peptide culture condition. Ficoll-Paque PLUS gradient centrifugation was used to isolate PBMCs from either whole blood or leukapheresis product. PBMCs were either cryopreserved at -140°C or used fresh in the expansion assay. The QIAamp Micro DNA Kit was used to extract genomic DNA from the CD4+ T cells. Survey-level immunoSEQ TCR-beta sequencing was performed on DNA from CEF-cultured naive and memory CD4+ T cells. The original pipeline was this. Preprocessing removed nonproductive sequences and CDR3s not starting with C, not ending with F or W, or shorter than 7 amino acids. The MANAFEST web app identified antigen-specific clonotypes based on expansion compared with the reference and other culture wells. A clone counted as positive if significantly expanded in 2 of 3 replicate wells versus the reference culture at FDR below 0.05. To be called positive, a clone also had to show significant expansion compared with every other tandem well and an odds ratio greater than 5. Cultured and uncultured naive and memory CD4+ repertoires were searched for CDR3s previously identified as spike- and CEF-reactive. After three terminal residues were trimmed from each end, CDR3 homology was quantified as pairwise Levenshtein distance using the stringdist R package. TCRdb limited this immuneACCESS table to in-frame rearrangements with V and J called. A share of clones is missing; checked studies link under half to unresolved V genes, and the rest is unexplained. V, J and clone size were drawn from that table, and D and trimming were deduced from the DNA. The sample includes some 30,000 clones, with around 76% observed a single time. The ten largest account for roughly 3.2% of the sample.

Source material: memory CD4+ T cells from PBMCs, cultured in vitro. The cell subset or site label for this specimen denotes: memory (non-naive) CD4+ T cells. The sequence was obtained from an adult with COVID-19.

The DNA sequence is TGCGCCAGCAGGCCAGGACAGAACTATGGCTACACCTTC. Translated, it reads CASRPGQNYGYTF. This receptor chain uses TRBV5-1 and TRBJ1-2, with a weak D call of TRBD1 (6 bases match). V loses 5 bases of germline sequence and J loses 2 bases, and the interval between the two ends is 10 bases. Counted from cysteine to phenylalanine, this CDR3 has 13 amino acids. The kept DNA is CDR3 alone, 39 bases in frame from the first base. CDR1 SGHRS and CDR2 YFSETQ were looked up in the germline V gene.